A single sample is the source of the 20 T cell receptor beta chains below, sequenced in a study of beta chain features in type 1 diabetes. Sequencing targeted expressed TCRB transcripts, as all isolated RNA had been reverse transcribed. TCRdb keeps only in-frame clones here, not all; method: immunoSEQ multiplex PCR. Of about 930,000 clones in the sample, 17% were seen once. The material sequenced was naive CD4+ T cells from blood. All receptors derive from a woman between 18 and 29 years old in good health.

Regarding this clone: A read error may account for a junction end that differs from germline. J is TRBJ2-3 and V is TRBV2, with 11 positions matching TRBD2. The germline gives CDR1 SNHLY, CDR2 FYNNEI. The CDR3 runs to 13 residues. CDR3: CASRFELAGAGSF. The CDR3 DNA follows: TGTGCCAGCCGATTTGAACTAGCGGGAGCTGGTTCTTTT.

V and J are TRBV10-3 and TRBJ2-3; 9 bases fit TRBD2. The V gene's germline CDR1 is ENHRY and CDR2 SYGVKD. Losses at the gene ends were 0 bases for V and 1 base for J; bases not matched to a gene: 2. CDR3 size: 16 residues. The CDR3 nucleotides are TGTGCCATCAGTGAGTCGAGGACTAGCGGCACAGATACGCAGTATTTT. Its protein product is CAISESRTSGTDTQYF.

Only a few counts were recorded for this clone. The chain is built from TRBV9 and TRBJ2-7; D may match TRBD1 or TRBD2 (5 bases each). CDR1 and CDR2 (germline): SGDLS, YYNGEE. The ends were cut back, 0 bases at V and 3 bases at J, with 16 bases in the middle. This CDR3 comprises 16 residues. The CDR3 protein is CASSVGPTGRDYEQYF. In DNA form, the CDR3 reads TGTGCCAGCAGCGTAGGACCGACGGGACGGGACTACGAGCAGTACTTC.

On this clone itself: Other DNA sequences from this sample encode an identical CDR3 as well. The V gene is TRBV28, the J gene TRBJ2-4; maybe TRBD2 (6 bases). The CDR3 has 14 amino acids. CDR1 and CDR2 (germline): MDHEN, SYDVKM. Trimming pared 8 bases from V and 0 bases from J, leaving 11 bases between. CDR3 sequence (DNA): TGTGCCAGCCAGGAGGGACTAGCCAAAAACATTCAGTACTTC. Amino acid sequence: CASQEGLAKNIQYF.

The chain links TRBV9 to TRBJ2-3; D is possibly TRBD2 (6 bases). V lost 0 bases and J 2 bases, leaving 13 bases between the germline ends. Germline CDR1 SGDLS, CDR2 YYNGEE. CDR3 length equals 16 residues. The CDR3 reads CASSVEAGRYTDTQYF. The CDR3 DNA reads TGTGCCAGCAGCGTAGAAGCGGGTCGTTACACAGATACGCAGTATTTT.

The chain recombines TRBV18 with TRBJ1-1; no clear D gene. Germline loops: CDR1 KGHSH, CDR2 LQKENI. The CDR3 extends over 16 amino acids. Trimming stripped 5 bases from V and 4 bases from J, with 20 bases between. The CDR3 DNA follows: TGTGCCAGCTCAATCTCGGAGGCCAGGTCAATCACTGAAGCTTTCTTT. Amino acid sequence: CASSISEARSITEAFF.

This clone was seen a handful of times. J is TRBJ2-7 and V is TRBV7-9; 12 bases are a match to TRBD2. The J segment lost 3 bases and the V segment lost 4 bases, leaving 4 bases of the junction unmatched. This CDR3 is 15 amino acids long. Germline V lookup: CDR1 SEHNR, CDR2 FQNEAQ (reference sequence). CDR3: CASSSSTSGSYEQYF. CDR3 nucleotides: TGTGCCAGCAGCTCCTCGACTAGCGGGAGCTACGAGCAGTACTTC.

The sample holds a few counts of this clone. The V and J genes are TRBV19 and TRBJ1-2; no clear D gene. Germline V gene data show CDR1 as LNHDA and CDR2 as SQIVND (reference sequence). This CDR3 region has 15 residues. Trimming removed 3 bases at V and 5 bases at J, with 16 bases between. The CDR3 DNA sequence: TGTGCCAGTAGTATTCTGGACCCGTCGAGGTATGGCTACACCTTC. It encodes CASSILDPSRYGYTF.

The rearrangement joins TRBV4-1 to TRBJ2-4; 8 bases agree with TRBD2. CDR3 size: 16 residues. The ends lost 1 base at V and 7 bases at J; junction bases unmatched: 9. Germline V gene lookup returns CDR1 MGHRA and CDR2 YSYEKL. The CDR3 sequence: CASSQVLSGNANIQYF. The CDR3 nucleotides are TGCGCCAGCAGCCAAGTCCTTAGCGGGAATGCGAACATTCAGTACTTC.

This clone was seen more than once but under ten times. The gene calls are TRBV18 and TRBJ1-2; 8 nucleotides line up with TRBD1. Germline V CDR1 and CDR2: KGHSH, LQKENI. This CDR3 region has 15 residues. Losses at the gene ends were 3 bases for V and 4 bases for J; bases not matched to a gene: 7. CDR3 in amino acids: CASSPAGTGFYGYTF. The CDR3 nucleotides read TGTGCCAGCTCACCGGCCGGGACAGGATTCTATGGCTACACCTTC.

The chain carries TRBV19 and TRBJ2-7, with 10 bases aligning to TRBD1. J gave up 6 bases and V 6 bases, and 5 bases lay outside the gene matches. Germline CDR1 is LNHDA and CDR2 is SQIVND (reference sequence). The CDR3 is 13 residues long. The CDR3 DNA reads as TGTGCCAGTAGCAGTAGGGACAGGGGCGAGCAGTACTTC. Translated, it gives CASSSRDRGEQYF.

The genes are TRBV4-3 and TRBJ1-5, with D possibly being TRBD1 (6 bases). The CDR3 runs 16 residues. In germline, CDR1 is LGHNA, CDR2 YSLEER. V was trimmed by 0 bases and J by 2 bases, leaving 11 bases between them. CDR3 coding DNA: TGCGCCAGCAGCCAAGACGGGGGGGGGCGCAATCAGCCCCAGCATTTT. Translated, it gives CASSQDGGGRNQPQHF.

The genes are TRBV6-1 and TRBJ2-3; 7 bases map to TRBD2. This CDR3 is built from 19 residues. V lost 1 base to trimming and J lost 0 bases; unmatched junction nucleotides: 13. Germline V CDR1 and CDR2: MNHNS, SASEGT. CDR3 bases: TGTGCCAGCAGTGAAGTCGGGGGGTTGTTTGTGGGCAGCACAGATACGCAGTATTTT. Encoded protein: CASSEVGGLFVGSTDTQYF.

The rearrangement joins TRBV7-9 to TRBJ2-2; 7 bases are shared with TRBD1. Trimming took 5 bases from V and 4 from J; bases not matched to a gene: 7. The CDR3 covers 15 residues. Looked up from germline, CDR1 is SEHNR and CDR2 is FQNEAQ (reference sequence). CDR3 DNA sequence: TGTGCCAGCAGCCCGACAGGGTTTGGCACCGGGGAGCTGTTTTTT. Translating it yields CASSPTGFGTGELFF. Using reference TRBV7-9 and TRBJ2-2 for the parts outside the CDR3, the full variable domain is DTGVSQNPRHKITKRGQNVTFRCDPISEHNRLYWYRQTLGQGPEFLTYFQNEAQLEKSRLLSDRFSAERPKGSFSTLEIQRTEQGDSAMYLCASSPTGFGTGELFFGEGSRLTVL.

The V gene is TRBV7-2, the J gene TRBJ2-7; D not certain. V dropped 5 bases and J dropped 0 bases, with 11 bases sitting between them. The germline V gene encodes CDR1 SGHTA and CDR2 FQGNSA. The CDR3 contains 14 residues. CDR3 bases: TGTGCCAGCAGCCGTAGCAGGAGCTCCTACGAGCAGTACTTC. Its protein is CASSRSRSSYEQYF.

A few counts support this clone. J is TRBJ2-5 and V is TRBV13, with 11 bases that match TRBD2. CDR1 PRHDT and CDR2 FYEKMQ come from the germline V gene (reference sequence). V was pared by 3 bases and J by 0 bases, with 15 bases of the junction left unmatched. The CDR3 totals 20 residues. CDR3 loop: CASSFAIGRWTSGYQETQYF. CDR3 DNA sequence: TGTGCCAGCAGCTTCGCAATAGGGAGATGGACTAGCGGGTACCAAGAGACCCAGTACTTC. Based on the CDR3 plus reference TRBV13 and TRBJ2-5, the full variable domain is AAGVIQSPRHLIKEKRETATLKCYPIPRHDTVYWYQQGPGQDPQFLISFYEKMQSDKGSIPDRFSAQQFSDYHSELNMSSLELGDSALYFCASSFAIGRWTSGYQETQYFGPGTRLLVL.

The J gene is TRBJ1-1, the V gene TRBV7-9; a possible D gene is TRBD1 (6 bases). Trimming took off 4 bases at V and 4 bases at J, with 13 bases between the two ends. The length of the CDR3 is 14 residues. CDR1 is SEHNR, CDR2 FQNEAQ, per germline (reference sequence). As DNA, the CDR3 is TGTGCCAGCAGCTCATCCAGGGGCCGCACTGAAGCTTTCTTT. Amino acids: CASSSSRGRTEAFF. Based on the CDR3 plus reference TRBV7-9 and TRBJ1-1, the full variable domain is DTGVSQNPRHKITKRGQNVTFRCDPISEHNRLYWYRQTLGQGPEFLTYFQNEAQLEKSRLLSDRFSAERPKGSFSTLEIQRTEQGDSAMYLCASSSSRGRTEAFFGQGTRLTVV.

This chain connects TRBV18 to TRBJ1-4, with a possible D match to TRBD1 (6 bases). Germline V gives CDR1 KGHSH, CDR2 LQKENI. This CDR3 region has 17 residues. The V gene lost 1 base and the J gene lost 8 bases, with 20 bases spanning the gap. For the CDR3, the DNA is TGTGCCAGCTCACCACAAGAGACAGGCCACGGGGGCGAAAAACTGTTTTTT. Its translation is CASSPQETGHGGEKLFF. The full variable domain, its missing parts supplied by reference TRBV18 and TRBJ1-4, is NAGVMQNPRHLVRRRGQEARLRCSPMKGHSHVYWYRQLPEEGLKFMVYLQKENIIDESGMPKERFSAEFPKEGPSILRIQQVVRGDSAAYFCASSPQETGHGGEKLFFGSGTQLSVL.

This clone has more than one count but fewer than ten. This sequence joins TRBV7-8 and TRBJ1-4; TRBD1 aligns across 9 bases. V shed 5 bases and J 8 bases; nucleotides not matched to a gene: 6. The CDR3 loop spans 14 amino acids. CDR1 and CDR2 from the germline V gene are SGHVS and FQNEAQ. In DNA, the CDR3 is TGTGCCAGCAGCACTCACGGACAGGGGGAAAAACTGTTTTTT. Protein product: CASSTHGQGEKLFF.

The chain combines TRBV19 with TRBJ1-4; D gene ambiguous. CDR3 size: 17 residues. Germline loops: CDR1 LNHDA, CDR2 SQIVND (reference sequence). V lost 7 bases, J lost 6 bases, and 24 bases lay in between. This CDR3 is CASTRTGLSSAYEKLFF. In nucleotides, the CDR3 is TGTGCCAGTACGAGGACCGGGTTGTCGAGTGCGTATGAAAAACTGTTTTTT.